Given below is one TCR beta chain in context. The antigen remains unidentified. The germline CDR1 and CDR2 sequences are KGHSH and LQKENI. With V trimmed by 6 bases and J by 6 bases, 5 bases remained unmatched. This CDR3 region has 14 residues. These data are taken from a study of PD-1 blockade in classical Hodgkin lymphoma. About the study: Patients received nivolumab 3 mg/kg intravenously every 2 weeks.

Clones were read by immunoSEQ multiplex PCR, and TCRdb kept only the in-frame ones, dropping some. The table has roughly 13,000 clones, around 83% seen once. Noted time point: cycle 4 day 1 (C4D1), after 6 weeks of nivolumab. Each patient experienced a relapse that followed autologous stem cell transplantation, and brentuximab vedotin exposure varied. Magnetic negative selection purified CD4+ T cells from thawed PBMCs. Under best response, outcomes were complete response, partial response or progressive disease. Overall study results and limits: CD4+ TCR diversity climbed significantly by C4D1, unlike CD8+ TCR diversity. Patients starting nivolumab under 1 year after ASCT were excluded.

Sequencing was performed on CD4+ T cells from blood, taken before the fourth cycle of nivolumab. The receptor was derived from a human donor with classical Hodgkin lymphoma. The chain recombines TRBV18 with TRBJ1-6; 7 nucleotides align to TRBD1. CDR3 sequence (DNA): TGTGCCAGCTCCCTGACAGGGTTTAATTCACCCCTCCACTTT. Its translation: CASSLTGFNSPLHF.